The 20 T cell receptor beta chains presented below share a single source sample, sequenced in a study of T-cell reconstitution after alpha-beta-depleted transplantation in children. It was with unique molecular identifiers that the TCRbeta library was prepared. TCRdb processed the PCR reads anew with MiXCR; each CDR3 protein has one entry. This sample yields 200,000 or so distinct CDR3 sequences, of which roughly 7.1% are seen a single time; approximately 5.7% belongs to the top ten. Here the sequenced sample was PBMCs, taken before TCRalphabeta/CD19-depleted stem cell transplant. These receptors all stem from a boy aged 2 to 10 with acute lymphoblastic leukemia, due to receive a stem cell transplant.

This clonotype was detected a few times. V is TRBV5-1 and J is TRBJ2-7; D ambiguous. From germline, CDR1 is SGHRS and CDR2 YFSETQ. Trimming shortened V by 5 bases and J by 4 bases, and 13 bases separated the two germline ends. This CDR3 is built from 13 residues. CDR3 sequence: CASSLTAHYEQYF. The DNA of the CDR3 is TGCGCCAGCAGTTTGACGGCTCATTACGAGCAGTACTTC.

This clonotype was observed a handful of times. This chain uses TRBV2 with TRBJ2-5; the match to TRBD2 covers 10 bases. The CDR3 extends over 15 amino acids. The germline V gene has CDR1 SNHLY and CDR2 FYNNEI. V was pared by 2 bases and J by 1 base, with 1 base of the junction left unmatched. CDR3 residues: CASSETSGIQETQYF. Written as DNA, the CDR3 is TGTGCCAGCAGTGAAACTAGCGGGATCCAAGAGACCCAGTACTTC.

V gene TRBV7-7 combines with J gene TRBJ2-1; D ambiguous. The CDR3 sequence is 13 residues long. The germline V gene has CDR1 SSHAT and CDR2 FNYEAQ (reference sequence). V was pared by 5 bases and J by 6 bases, with 11 bases between. The CDR3 sequence is CASSLWVGNEQFF. The DNA for the CDR3 is TGTGCCAGCAGCCTCTGGGTGGGCAATGAGCAGTTCTTC.

The table lists this clonotype with many counts. Germline is not matched at one junction end, which may reflect a read error. This sequence joins TRBV11-2 and TRBJ2-3; TRBD2 aligns across 7 bases. The CDR3 has 14 amino acids. Germline V gene data show CDR1 as SGHAT and CDR2 as FQNNGV. DNA of the CDR3: TGTGCCAGCACCTTATGGGTAGCGGGAGATACGCAGTATTTT. Encoded protein: CASTLWVAGDTQYF. Using reference TRBV11-2 and TRBJ2-3 for the parts outside the CDR3, the full variable domain is EAGVAQSPRYKIIEKRQSVAFWCNPISGHATLYWYQQILGQGPKLLIQFQNNGVVDDSQLPKDRFSAERLKGVDSTLKIQPAKLEDSAVYLCASTLWVAGDTQYFGPGTRLTVL.

The gene calls are TRBV28 and TRBJ2-5, with 10 bases matching TRBD2. This CDR3 spans 14 amino acids. Germline V gene data show CDR1 as MDHEN and CDR2 as SYDVKM. The V segment lost 11 bases and the J segment 5 bases; nucleotides outside the gene matches: 11. The CDR3 bases are TGTGCCGCCACCCCCGGGACTAGCGTCGAGACCCAGTACTTC. Amino acid sequence: CAATPGTSVETQYF.

The chain combines TRBV20-1 with TRBJ2-7, with 7 bases fitting TRBD1. From germline, CDR1 is DFQATT and CDR2 SNEGSKA (reference sequence). The CDR3 runs to 17 residues. CDR3 nucleotides: TGCAGCTTTAGGGGCCGAATACGATTCGGGGACAGATACGAGCAGTACTTC. This gives the protein CSFRGRIRFGDRYEQYF.

This clonotype appeared many times. The CDR3 loop reads CASSLGPLADEQFF. CDR3 nucleotide sequence: TGTGCCAGCAGCTTAGGCCCCTTAGCCGATGAGCAGTTCTTC. The chain carries TRBV11-2 and TRBJ2-1; D call uncertain. V was shortened by 1 base and J by 8 bases, with 12 bases between the two germline ends. The CDR3 runs to 14 residues. In germline, CDR1 is SGHAT, CDR2 FQNNGV.

This clonotype has ten or more counts. The CDR3 is CASYRPPLEAFF. Here the CDR3 DNA reads TGTGCCAGCTACCGGCCCCCGCTTGAAGCTTTCTTT. The J gene is TRBJ1-1, the V gene TRBV28; D unclear. This CDR3 comprises 12 residues. From germline, CDR1 is MDHEN and CDR2 SYDVKM. The V end was cut by 8 bases, the J end by 7 bases, with 14 bases between. Together with reference TRBV28 and TRBJ1-1, the CDR3 gives the full variable domain: DVKVTQSSRYLVKRTGEKVFLECVQDMDHENMFWYRQDPGLGLRLIYFSYDVKMKEKGDIPEGYSVSREKKERFSLILESASTNQTSMYLCASYRPPLEAFFGQGTRLTVV.

This clonotype was picked up many times. This rearrangement joins TRBV10-3 to TRBJ2-3; no definite D call. CDR3 length: 15 amino acids. Trimming shortened V by 2 bases and J by 1 base, and 10 bases separated the two germline ends. The germline V gene has CDR1 ENHRY and CDR2 SYGVKD. The CDR3: CAISELGFGTDTQYF. The CDR3 bases are TGTGCCATCAGTGAGCTGGGTTTTGGCACAGATACGCAGTATTTT.

This clonotype was seen many times. V gene TRBV20-1 combines with J gene TRBJ2-1; a possible D gene is TRBD2 (5 bases). The CDR3 is 10 residues long. Trimming took 6 bases from V and 11 from J, leaving 11 bases between them. Germline-derived CDR1 and CDR2 are DFQATT and SNEGSKA (reference sequence). This CDR3 is CSASREKQFF. The DNA of the CDR3 is TGCAGTGCCTCCCGGGAAAAGCAGTTCTTC.

This clonotype was detected ten times or more. CDR3 in amino acids: CSIMSAGVNEQFF. In DNA form, the CDR3 reads TGCAGTATCATGAGCGCGGGGGTGAATGAGCAGTTCTTC. The chain has TRBV20-1 and TRBJ2-1, with 7 positions matching TRBD2. V lost 8 bases, J lost 7 bases, and 11 bases stayed unmatched. CDR3 length: 13 residues. The germline gives CDR1 DFQATT, CDR2 SNEGSKA (reference sequence).

This clonotype was observed at least ten times. J is TRBJ2-7 and V is TRBV28, with a tentative D call TRBD2 (5 bases). This CDR3 comprises 13 residues. Germline V lookup: CDR1 MDHEN, CDR2 SYDVKM. Trimming shortened V by 11 bases and J by 0 bases, and 14 bases separated the two germline ends. CDR3 loop: CALGGPPSYEQYF. In nucleotides, the CDR3 is TGTGCCCTCGGAGGACCACCCTCCTACGAGCAGTACTTC.

This clonotype was detected only a few times. The chain uses TRBV5-5 and TRBJ2-5; D is perhaps TRBD2 (5 bases). CDR3 length: 15 amino acids. V was shortened by 0 bases and J by 4 bases, with 13 bases between the two germline ends. Germline V gene lookup returns CDR1 SGHKS and CDR2 YYEKEE (reference sequence). CDR3 sequence reads: CASSLDPPRGETQYF. In DNA form, the CDR3 reads TGTGCCAGCAGCTTGGATCCTCCTCGGGGAGAGACCCAGTACTTC.

The chain links TRBV5-6 to TRBJ1-4; D is ambiguous. Trimming stripped 4 bases from V and 8 bases from J, with 18 bases between. This CDR3 spans 15 amino acids. Germline V gene lookup returns CDR1 SGHDT and CDR2 YYEEEE. CDR3 residues: CASSLERQWQEKLFF. As DNA, the CDR3 is TGTGCCAGCAGCCTGGAGCGCCAATGGCAGGAAAAACTGTTTTTT.

This clonotype was seen a handful of times. The chain has TRBV29-1 and TRBJ1-2, with 12 bases identical to TRBD1. CDR1 SQVTM and CDR2 ANQGSEA come from the germline V gene. This CDR3 contains 14 residues. V shed 7 bases and J 8 bases; nucleotides not matched to a gene: 11. CDR3 in DNA: TGCAGCGGCGGGGGGGGACAGGGGGCAGGAGGCTACACCTTC. It is translated as CSGGGGQGAGGYTF.

This clonotype was recorded at least ten times. The chain recombines TRBV11-2 with TRBJ2-7; 11 nucleotides agree with TRBD2. With 2 bases clipped from V and 3 bases from J, the junction kept 9 bases outside the gene matches. Germline V lookup: CDR1 SGHAT, CDR2 FQNNGV. This CDR3 has 17 amino acids. DNA of the CDR3: TGTGCCAGCAGCTTAATCTCCCCTAGCGGGGGGTTCTACGAGCAGTACTTC. Translated, it gives CASSLISPSGGFYEQYF. The whole variable domain, remainder taken from reference TRBV11-2 and TRBJ2-7, is EAGVAQSPRYKIIEKRQSVAFWCNPISGHATLYWYQQILGQGPKLLIQFQNNGVVDDSQLPKDRFSAERLKGVDSTLKIQPAKLEDSAVYLCASSLISPSGGFYEQYFGPGTRLTVT.

This clonotype was recorded many times. The chain carries TRBV24-1 and TRBJ2-2; 7 positions agree with TRBD1. The junction had 0 bases not matched to a gene; V was cut back by 4 bases and J by 8 bases. The CDR3 is 12 amino acids. Germline V gene lookup returns CDR1 KGHDR and CDR2 SFDVKD. This chain's CDR3 is CATSETGGELFF. The CDR3, as DNA: TGTGCCACCAGTGAGACAGGGGGGGAGCTGTTTTTT.

The chain joins TRBV28 to TRBJ2-1, with no clear D. The CDR3 extends over 13 amino acids. Trimming removed 2 bases at V and 9 bases at J, with 11 bases between. CDR1 is MDHEN and CDR2 is SYDVKM in the germline V gene. The CDR3 nucleotides read TGTGCCAGCAGTTTAGGAAGGGCCAGTGAGCAGTTCTTC. Translating gives CASSLGRASEQFF.

This clonotype showed up many times. J is TRBJ2-7 and V is TRBV6-2 or TRBV6-3, with 11 bases identical to TRBD2. The trim removed 7 bases at V and 2 bases at J, leaving 4 bases unmatched. Germline V lookup: CDR1 MNHEY, CDR2 SVGEGT. CDR3 length: 14 amino acids. CDR3 sequence: CASNPLAGAYEQYF. CDR3 coding DNA: TGTGCCAGCAATCCACTAGCGGGGGCCTACGAGCAGTACTTC.

Ten or more counts support this clonotype. V usage is TRBV7-9 and J usage is TRBJ1-5, with a weak D call TRBD1 (5 bases). Germline-derived CDR1 and CDR2 are SEHNR and FQNEAQ (reference sequence). CDR3 length: 13 amino acids. With 3 bases removed from V and 8 bases from J, the gap between germline ends came to 11 bases. In DNA, the CDR3 is TGTGCCAGCAGCTTGGTGGGGCGAAAGCCCCAGCATTTT. It translates to CASSLVGRKPQHF.